This TCR beta chain was observed in a study of T cells in Graves' hyperthyroidism and ophthalmopathy. Comment on this clonotype: Its target is not known.

Study results and caveats: A 13 V-J signature model discriminated ophthalmopathy versus stable hyperthyroidism.

TCR beta CDR3 regions were amplified from RNA. Initially, a first-round RT-PCR of the TCR CDR3 employed the HTBI primer set. TCRdb reanalysed the multiplex PCR reads using MiXCR and keeps one entry per CDR3 protein. The sample has around 520,000 distinct CDR3 sequences, around a quarter seen once. The germline CDR1 and CDR2 sequences are SGHDT and YYEEEE. The ends lost 5 bases at V and 3 bases at J; junction bases unmatched: 10. This CDR3 has 16 amino acids. The material sequenced was blood. The TCR comes from a woman under 40 with Graves' ophthalmopathy. The chain links TRBV5-6 to TRBJ2-4, with 8 bases aligning to TRBD2. The CDR3 is CASRTGRGVGKNIQYF. DNA for the CDR3: TGTGCCAGCAGAACCGGGCGGGGGGTTGGCAAAAACATTCAGTACTTC.